These 16 T cell receptor beta chains share one sample of origin, sequenced in a study of T-cell memory formation after mild COVID-19. TCRdb recomputed calls from the 5' RACE reads with MiXCR, one row per CDR3 protein. The table shows 400,000 to 550,000 distinct CDR3 sequences, with roughly 25% occurring only once. Sequencing was done on a sample of PBMCs or a T cell subset sorted from them (not recorded which). The receptors originated from an adult woman who had mild COVID-19 (a few samples of this study predate the infection). Cell type and time point are not known.

This clonotype was seen only a few times. The chain uses TRBV12-3 or TRBV12-4 and TRBJ2-1; no clear D gene. This CDR3 comprises 13 residues. V was trimmed by 3 bases and J by 4 bases, leaving 7 bases between them. DNA for the CDR3: TGTGCCAGCAGTTTGATGGGTTACAATGAGCAGTTCTTC. Encoded protein: CASSLMGYNEQFF.

This chain uses TRBV7-3 with TRBJ2-2; D is ambiguous. CDR1 SGHTA and CDR2 FQGTGA come from the germline V gene. V was shortened by 8 bases and J by 7 bases, with 14 bases between the two germline ends. The CDR3 totals 13 residues. The CDR3 DNA reads TGTGCCAGCTCTGGTCTACACAACGGGGAGCTGTTTTTT. Its translation is CASSGLHNGELFF.

This clonotype was counted between two and nine times. V and J are TRBV5-1 and TRBJ2-1, with 12 bases that match TRBD2. From germline, CDR1 is SGHRS and CDR2 YFSETQ. Trimming removed 3 bases from V and 7 bases from J; junction bases left unmatched: 8. This CDR3 has 16 residues. The CDR3 region is CASSSLAGGPFNEQFF. The CDR3, as DNA: TGCGCCAGCAGCTCCCTAGCGGGAGGGCCTTTTAATGAGCAGTTCTTC.

The chain has TRBV7-3 and TRBJ2-3; D is unresolved. The length of the CDR3 is 14 residues. V was cut by 1 base and J by 2 bases, with 7 bases left in between. Germline V gives CDR1 SGHTA, CDR2 FQGTGA. DNA of the CDR3: TGTGCCAGCAGCTTAAACGGTAACACAGATACGCAGTATTTT. Translated: CASSLNGNTDTQYF.

This sequence joins TRBV7-3 and TRBJ2-3; no definite D call. The CDR3 totals 15 residues. The V end was cut by 5 bases, the J end by 2 bases, with 14 bases between. Germline loops: CDR1 SGHTA, CDR2 FQGTGA. CDR3 DNA: TGTGCCAGCAGCCCTGCCAGGAGATTCACAGATACGCAGTATTTT. Its translation is CASSPARRFTDTQYF.

In DNA form, the CDR3 reads TGTGCCAGCAGTTTAGAACGGCGGAACACTGAAGCTTTCTTT. This codes for CASSLERRNTEAFF. This chain links TRBV12-3 or TRBV12-4 with TRBJ1-1; D gene uncertain. Trimming removed 1 base from V and 1 base from J, with 7 bases in between. The CDR3 loop spans 14 amino acids.

The chain carries TRBV6-5 and TRBJ2-7; 7 bases are a match to TRBD1. Germline V gene sequence: CDR1 MNHEY, CDR2 SVGAGI. This CDR3 has 16 residues. The ends lost 6 bases at V and 9 bases at J; junction bases unmatched: 20. The CDR3 DNA reads TGTGCCAGCAGCTTCGCCGCCGGGACAGCCACGTCGGTGCAGTACTTC. This codes for CASSFAAGTATSVQYF.

This sequence joins TRBV7-9 and TRBJ1-1; D is uncertain. Trimming left V 2 bases short and J 7 bases short, with 5 bases between. CDR1 and CDR2 from the germline V gene are SEHNR and FQNEAQ (reference sequence). CDR3 length: 11 residues. Here the CDR3 DNA reads TGTGCCAGCAGCTTATCCTTTGAAGCTTTCTTT. Amino acids: CASSLSFEAFF. Complete variable domain (other parts from reference TRBV7-9 and TRBJ1-1): DTGVSQNPRHKITKRGQNVTFRCDPISEHNRLYWYRQTLGQGPEFLTYFQNEAQLEKSRLLSDRFSAERPKGSFSTLEIQRTEQGDSAMYLCASSLSFEAFFGQGTRLTVV.

The rearrangement joins TRBV7-9 to TRBJ2-1, with D hard to call. This CDR3 contains 13 residues. The V end lost 0 bases, the J end lost 4 bases, and 4 bases lay between the germline ends. CDR1 and CDR2 (germline): SEHNR, FQNEAQ (reference sequence). DNA for the CDR3: TGTGCCAGCAGCTTAGCTCAGTACAATGAGCAGTTCTTC. Encoded protein: CASSLAQYNEQFF.

This clonotype occurred many times. The chain couples TRBV12-3 or TRBV12-4 to TRBJ2-1; a weak D match, TRBD2 (7 bases). V shed 3 bases and J shed 2 bases, with 11 bases lying between them. This CDR3 has 15 amino acids. DNA of the CDR3: TGTGCCAGCAGTTTTTCGGGGGGCGCCTACAATGAGCAGTTCTTC. Translated, it gives CASSFSGGAYNEQFF.

The rearrangement joins TRBV24-1 to TRBJ2-3; 8 bases are shared with TRBD2. Germline trimming cut 7 bases from V and 3 bases from J; bases unmatched to any gene: 2. There are 13 residues in the CDR3. Germline CDR1 reads KGHDR; CDR2 reads SFDVKD. This chain's CDR3 is CATRSGSTDTQYF. In DNA, the CDR3 is TGTGCCACCAGGAGCGGGAGTACAGATACGCAGTATTTT.

This chain connects TRBV20-1 to TRBJ2-1; TRBD1 matches at 11 bases. V was clipped by 5 bases and J by 10 bases; unmatched bases: 10. This CDR3 contains 14 residues. Germline-derived CDR1 and CDR2 are DFQATT and SNEGSKA (reference sequence). The CDR3 coding sequence is TGCAGTGCTTTGACCGGGACAGGGGGTGTCGAGCAGTTCTTC. The encoded protein is CSALTGTGGVEQFF.

This chain joins TRBV29-1 and TRBJ1-1, with TRBD1 as a possible D gene (5 bases). This CDR3 is built from 14 residues. V lost 4 bases and J 4 bases, leaving 16 bases between the germline ends. In germline, CDR1 is SQVTM, CDR2 ANQGSEA. CDR3 loop: CSVARRQQITEAFF. CDR3 nucleotide sequence: TGCAGCGTTGCCCGGAGACAGCAAATCACTGAAGCTTTCTTT.

This clonotype was seen a few times. This sequence joins TRBV2 and TRBJ2-7; TRBD2 matches at 13 bases. The V and J ends lost 7 bases and 4 bases, in that order; junction bases with no gene match: 13. CDR3 size: 17 residues. The germline CDR1 and CDR2 sequences are SNHLY and FYNNEI. In DNA form, the CDR3 reads TGTGCCAGCACTCTGAAAGCAGGGACTAGCGGGGCTTACGAGCAGTACTTC. Translation: CASTLKAGTSGAYEQYF.

This clonotype appeared a few times. The chain employs TRBV6-5 and TRBJ1-2; 7 positions match TRBD1. The CDR3 spans 13 residues. CDR1 is MNHEY, CDR2 SVGAGI, per germline. V lost 10 bases to trimming and J lost 1 base; unmatched junction nucleotides: 6. CDR3 in amino acids: CATGTALNYGYTF. The DNA for the CDR3 is TGTGCCACCGGGACAGCTCTTAACTATGGCTACACCTTC.

This clonotype appeared a few times. The genes are TRBV4-2 and TRBJ2-1; 10 bases are shared with TRBD2. Looked up from germline, CDR1 is LGHNA and CDR2 is YNFKEQ. The CDR3 runs to 16 residues. With 3 bases clipped from V and 5 bases from J, the junction kept 7 bases outside the gene matches. Written as DNA, the CDR3 is TGTGCCAGCAGCCACCTCGGACTAGCGGTAAACAATGAGCAGTTCTTC. It is translated as CASSHLGLAVNNEQFF.